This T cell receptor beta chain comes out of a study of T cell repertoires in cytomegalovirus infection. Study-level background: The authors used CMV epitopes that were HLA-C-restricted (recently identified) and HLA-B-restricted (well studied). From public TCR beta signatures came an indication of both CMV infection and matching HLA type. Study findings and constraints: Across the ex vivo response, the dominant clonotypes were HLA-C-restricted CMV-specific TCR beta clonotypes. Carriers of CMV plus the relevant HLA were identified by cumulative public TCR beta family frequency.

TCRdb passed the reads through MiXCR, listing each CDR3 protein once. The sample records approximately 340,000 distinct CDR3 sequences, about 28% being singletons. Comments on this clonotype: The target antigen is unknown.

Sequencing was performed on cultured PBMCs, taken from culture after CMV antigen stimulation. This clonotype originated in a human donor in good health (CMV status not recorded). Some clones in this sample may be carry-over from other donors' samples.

The CDR3, as DNA: TGCAGTGCCAGTACAGGACCGAGCAAGGATACGCAGTATTTT. It translates to CSASTGPSKDTQYF. The J gene is TRBJ2-3, the V gene TRBV20-1, with D perhaps TRBD1 (5 bases). CDR3 length equals 14 residues. Germline assignment: CDR1 DFQATT and CDR2 SNEGSKA (reference sequence). Trimming left V 6 bases short and J 6 bases short, with 19 bases between.